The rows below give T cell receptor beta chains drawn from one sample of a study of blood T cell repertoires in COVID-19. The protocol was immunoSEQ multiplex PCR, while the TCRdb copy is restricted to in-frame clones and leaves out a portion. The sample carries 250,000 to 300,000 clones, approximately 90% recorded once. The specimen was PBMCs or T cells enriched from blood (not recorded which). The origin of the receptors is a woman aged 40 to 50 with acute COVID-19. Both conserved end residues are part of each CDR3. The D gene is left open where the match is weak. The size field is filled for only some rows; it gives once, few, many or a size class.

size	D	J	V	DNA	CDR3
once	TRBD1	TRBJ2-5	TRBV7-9	TGTGCCAGCAGCTTAGGGGACAGTTTGTACGGGGAGACCCAGTACTTC	CASSLGDSLYGETQYF
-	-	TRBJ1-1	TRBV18	TGTGCCAGCTCCGGGGGGGTCCCTGAAGCTTTCTTT	CASSGGVPEAFF
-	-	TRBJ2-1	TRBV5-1	TGCGCCAGCAGCTTGGCCCAAGGGGTTGGCTTCGCGTACAATGAGCAGTTCTTC	CASSLAQGVGFAYNEQFF
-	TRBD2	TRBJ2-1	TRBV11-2	TGTGCCAGCAGCCTAGAAGGGACTAGCCTACGAGGGGGGCAGTTCTTC	CASSLEGTSLRGGQFF
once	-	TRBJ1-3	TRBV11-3	TGTGCCAGCGGCCCTCGAGGAGACACCATATATTTT	CASGPRGDTIYF
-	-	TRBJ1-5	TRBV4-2	TGTGCCAGCAGCCAAGATGTATGGTCCGCGACAACTCATCAGCCCCAGCATTTT	CASSQDVWSATTHQPQHF
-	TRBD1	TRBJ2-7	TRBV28	TGTGCCAGCAGTTCGCCAACTGGCGGCAGGGGGCCCTACGAGCAGTACTTC	CASSSPTGGRGPYEQYF
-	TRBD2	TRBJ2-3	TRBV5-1	TGCGCCAGCAGCCGCTCCCGTCAGCGGGAGCTCACAGATACGCAGTATTTT	CASSRSRQRELTDTQYF
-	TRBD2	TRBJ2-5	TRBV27	TGTGCCAGCAGTTTACGGGGGATAGCGGGGGGGACCCAGTACTTC	CASSLRGIAGGTQYF
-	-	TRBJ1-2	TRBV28	TGTGCCAGCAGGGGGCCCGGAATTAACTATGGCTACACCTTC	CASRGPGINYGYTF
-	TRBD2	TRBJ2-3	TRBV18	TGTGCCAGCTCTCGTATGACTAGCGGGGGCGCAGATACGCAGTATTTT	CASSRMTSGGADTQYF
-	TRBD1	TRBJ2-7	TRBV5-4	TGTGCCAGCAGGAGGGACAGGGGGTTTAAGGACGAGCAGTACTTC	CASRRDRGFKDEQYF
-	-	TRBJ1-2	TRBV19	TGTGCCAGTAGTATTCAACCAAGCAACTATGGCTACACCTTC	CASSIQPSNYGYTF
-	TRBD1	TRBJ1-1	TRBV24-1	TGTGCCACCAGTGATGCCCGACAGGGCTTCGCCGCGAACACTGAAGCTTTCTTT	CATSDARQGFAANTEAFF
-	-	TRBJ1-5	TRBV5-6	TGTGCCAGCAGCGAACAGGGCTCCGGCAATCAGCCCCAGCATTTT	CASSEQGSGNQPQHF
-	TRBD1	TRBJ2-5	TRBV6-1	TGTGCCAGCAGTGACAGGGGGCAAGAGACCCAGTACTTC	CASSDRGQETQYF
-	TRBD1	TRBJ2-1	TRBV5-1	TGCGCCAGCAGCTTGGAGAGGACAGGGCGGAATGAGCAGTTCTTC	CASSLERTGRNEQFF
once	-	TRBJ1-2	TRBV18	TGTGCCAGCTCACTCCGGGACATCTCCTTCGGCTACACCTTC	CASSLRDISFGYTF
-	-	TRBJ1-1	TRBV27	TGTGCCAGCAGTCCAACTACACCTAACACTGAAGCTTTCTTT	CASSPTTPNTEAFF
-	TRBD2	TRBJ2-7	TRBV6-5	TGTGCCAGCAGTTACTCGCCGGGACTAGTAGGGTACGAGCAGTACTTC	CASSYSPGLVGYEQYF
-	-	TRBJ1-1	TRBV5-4	TGTGCCAGCAGCTCTGTGGTGGAGGACACTGAAGCTTTCTTT	CASSSVVEDTEAFF
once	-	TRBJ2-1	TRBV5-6	TGTGCCAGCAGCTTGAGGGGCGGGGTGCACAATGAGCAGTTCTTC	CASSLRGGVHNEQFF
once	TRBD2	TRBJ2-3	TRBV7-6	TGTGCCAGCAGCTTCGCCCCAGCGGGGGGTGGGGATACGCAGTATTTT	CASSFAPAGGGDTQYF